The rows below give T cell receptor beta chains drawn from one sample of a study of post-analysis software for immune sequencing data. TCRdb re-called the PCR reads through MiXCR, storing one row per CDR3 protein. The top ten hold around 4.5% of the sample, which has 750,000 to 950,000 distinct CDR3 sequences, about 50% seen once. The source material was blood. Receptor source: a girl aged 10-17 years with multiple sclerosis. Each CDR3 is given with its conserved first and last residue. The order of the fields is J gene, clone size, V gene, D gene, CDR3 protein, CDR3 DNA. The D gene is left open where the match is weak. Size is stated for part of the rows, as once, few or many counts, or as a class when the clone is expanded.

>TRBJ2-1|few|TRBV3-1|-
CASSQVGGEQFF
TGTGCCAGCAGCCAAGTTGGTGGTGAGCAGTTCTTC
>TRBJ2-3|-|TRBV5-1|TRBD2
CASSIGLAGLSTDTQYF
TGCGCCAGCAGCATAGGACTAGCGGGACTAAGCACAGATACGCAGTATTTT
>TRBJ1-4|-|TRBV10-3|-
CAIRQQGANEKLFF
TGTGCCATCAGGCAACAGGGTGCTAATGAAAAACTGTTTTTT
>TRBJ2-4|once|TRBV2|-
CASSAGIAKNIQYF
TGTGCCAGCAGTGCCGGAATAGCCAAAAACATTCAGTACTTC
>TRBJ2-7|-|TRBV20-1|-
CSARWAYEQYF
TGCAGTGCTAGATGGGCATACGAGCAGTACTTC
>TRBJ2-3|-|TRBV24-1|TRBD2
CATSDLAGLATDTQYF
TGTGCCACCAGTGATTTAGCGGGACTAGCGACAGATACGCAGTATTTT
>TRBJ1-2|few|TRBV12-3/TRBV12-4|-
CASSLGGRGVNYGYTF
TGTGCCAGCAGTTTAGGAGGGAGGGGGGTCAACTATGGCTACACCTTC
>TRBJ1-5|few|TRBV12-3/TRBV12-4|-
CASSLTGTSQPQHF
TGTGCCAGCAGTTTAACGGGGACGAGTCAGCCCCAGCATTTT
>TRBJ2-5|-|TRBV3-1|-
CASSQESGSGQETQYF
TGTGCCAGCAGCCAAGAATCCGGCAGCGGACAAGAGACCCAGTACTTC
>TRBJ2-7|-|TRBV3-1|-
CANSPLWGPYEQYF
TGTGCCAACAGCCCTCTGTGGGGACCCTACGAGCAGTACTTC
>TRBJ2-7|-|TRBV3-1|TRBD2
CASSHWLAGNYEQYF
TGTGCCAGCAGCCATTGGCTAGCGGGAAACTACGAGCAGTACTTC
>TRBJ2-7|few|TRBV7-9|TRBD1
CASSLDRVPYEQYF
TGTGCCAGCTCTTTAGACAGGGTTCCCTACGAGCAGTACTTC
>TRBJ1-6|-|TRBV7-6|-
CASSLAYRQGDSPLHF
TGTGCCAGCAGCTTAGCCTACCGGCAGGGTGATTCACCCCTCCACTTT
>TRBJ2-7|-|TRBV7-9|TRBD1
CASSRTGGVTYEQYF
TGTGCCAGCAGCCGTACAGGGGGAGTGACCTACGAGCAGTACTTC
>TRBJ2-7|once|TRBV7-9|TRBD1
CASSLGQGAHGEQYF
TGTGCCAGCAGCTTAGGACAGGGGGCACACGGAGAGCAGTACTTC
>TRBJ1-5|-|TRBV6-1|TRBD1
CASSARGGSYQPQHF
TGTGCCAGCAGCGCTCGAGGGGGCTCATATCAGCCCCAGCATTTT
>TRBJ1-2|-|TRBV5-4|-
CASSFLPTYGYTF
TGTGCCAGCAGCTTTCTTCCGACCTATGGCTACACCTTC
>TRBJ1-5|-|TRBV20-1|TRBD1
CSAREEPGQGSVITNNQPQHF
TGCAGTGCTAGAGAGGAGCCGGGACAGGGATCGGTAATAACAAACAATCAGCCCCAGCATTTT
>TRBJ2-5|few|TRBV10-3|-
CAISEEVRAEETQYF
TGTGCCATCAGTGAAGAAGTCAGGGCAGAAGAGACCCAGTACTTC
>TRBJ1-2|-|TRBV28|TRBD1
CASSFSGQGTRGYGYTF
TGTGCCAGCAGTTTTTCGGGACAGGGGACCCGGGGCTATGGCTACACCTTC
>TRBJ2-1|-|TRBV24-1|TRBD1
CATSGDSRAVNEQFF
TGTGCCACCAGTGGGGACAGCCGCGCCGTCAATGAGCAGTTCTTC
>TRBJ2-3|-|TRBV6-5|TRBD2
CASSPLAGSSTDTQYF
TGTGCCAGCAGCCCACTAGCGGGAAGTAGCACAGATACGCAGTATTTT
>TRBJ1-2|-|TRBV29-1|-
CSSTEGIPNYGYTF
TGCAGCTCCACGGAGGGCATTCCTAACTATGGCTACACCTTC
>TRBJ2-5|-|TRBV5-1|-
CASSLEGITAQETQYF
TGCGCCAGCAGCTTGGAGGGGATTACAGCACAAGAGACCCAGTACTTC
>TRBJ2-2|few|TRBV6-5|TRBD1
CASRQGANTGELFF
TGTGCCAGCAGACAGGGGGCGAACACCGGGGAGCTGTTTTTT
>TRBJ2-5|-|TRBV12-5|-
CASGLWARPQETQYF
TGTGCTAGTGGTTTGTGGGCTCGTCCCCAAGAGACCCAGTACTTC
>TRBJ2-7|few|TRBV14|TRBD2
CASSQPTPGLAGSEQYF
TGTGCCAGCAGCCAACCCACACCGGGACTAGCGGGATCCGAGCAGTACTTC
>TRBJ2-1|-|TRBV5-6|TRBD1
CASRRTGKLYNEQFF
TGTGCCAGCAGGCGGACAGGGAAACTGTACAATGAGCAGTTCTTC
>TRBJ2-7|few|TRBV4-2|-
CASSQDVARGGEQYF
TGTGCCAGCAGCCAAGATGTCGCCCGGGGAGGCGAGCAGTACTTC
>TRBJ2-1|few|TRBV20-1|TRBD2
CSARDRLAGYNEQFF
TGCAGTGCCAGAGATAGACTAGCGGGGTACAATGAGCAGTTCTTC
>TRBJ1-5|-|TRBV4-2|TRBD1
CASSQDLDRGNQPQHF
TGTGCCAGCAGCCAAGATCTAGACAGGGGCAATCAGCCCCAGCATTTT
>TRBJ2-2|-|TRBV11-1|-
CASSLEGQTGERFF
TGTGCCAGCAGCTTAGAAGGCCAAACCGGGGAGCGGTTTTTT
>TRBJ1-1|few|TRBV24-1|-
CATSDWGGRAFF
TGTGCCACCAGTGATTGGGGGGGGCGAGCTTTCTTT
>TRBJ2-3|-|TRBV27|TRBD2
CASSLLLAGDTQYF
TGTGCCAGCAGTTTATTACTAGCGGGAGATACGCAGTATTTT
>TRBJ2-1|-|TRBV2|TRBD2
CASSERTSSYNEQFF
TGTGCCAGCAGTGAGCGGACTAGCTCCTACAATGAGCAGTTCTTC
>TRBJ2-3|-|TRBV5-1|TRBD1
CASSLVQGAGTDTQYF
TGCGCCAGCAGCTTGGTTCAGGGGGCTGGCACAGATACGCAGTATTTT
>TRBJ2-1|-|TRBV20-1|-
CSARLTSSYNEQFF
TGCAGTGCTAGACTGACAAGCTCCTACAATGAGCAGTTCTTC
>TRBJ2-1|-|TRBV7-9|-
CASSHGRDEQFF
TGTGCCAGCAGCCACGGTCGGGATGAGCAGTTCTTC
>TRBJ1-5|-|TRBV4-1|-
CASSQDGHSNQPQHF
TGCGCCAGCAGCCAAGATGGGCACAGCAATCAGCCCCAGCATTTT
>TRBJ1-2|-|TRBV12-3/TRBV12-4|-
CASSSTLYGYTF
TGTGCCAGCAGTTCGACGCTATATGGCTACACCTTC
>TRBJ2-7|few|TRBV6-2/TRBV6-3|-
CASSYVAVPYEQYF
TGTGCCAGCAGTTACGTGGCGGTCCCCTACGAGCAGTACTTC
>TRBJ2-1|-|TRBV5-1|TRBD2
CASSLGTSGGINEQFF
TGCGCCAGCAGTCTGGGGACTAGCGGGGGGATCAATGAGCAGTTCTTC
>TRBJ2-7|-|TRBV6-5|TRBD1
CASSRTGAYYEQYF
TGTGCCAGCAGTCGGACAGGCGCGTACTACGAGCAGTACTTC
>TRBJ1-6|once|TRBV7-6|-
CASSLGDFSPLHF
TGTGCCAGCAGCTTAGGGGATTTCTCACCCCTCCACTTT